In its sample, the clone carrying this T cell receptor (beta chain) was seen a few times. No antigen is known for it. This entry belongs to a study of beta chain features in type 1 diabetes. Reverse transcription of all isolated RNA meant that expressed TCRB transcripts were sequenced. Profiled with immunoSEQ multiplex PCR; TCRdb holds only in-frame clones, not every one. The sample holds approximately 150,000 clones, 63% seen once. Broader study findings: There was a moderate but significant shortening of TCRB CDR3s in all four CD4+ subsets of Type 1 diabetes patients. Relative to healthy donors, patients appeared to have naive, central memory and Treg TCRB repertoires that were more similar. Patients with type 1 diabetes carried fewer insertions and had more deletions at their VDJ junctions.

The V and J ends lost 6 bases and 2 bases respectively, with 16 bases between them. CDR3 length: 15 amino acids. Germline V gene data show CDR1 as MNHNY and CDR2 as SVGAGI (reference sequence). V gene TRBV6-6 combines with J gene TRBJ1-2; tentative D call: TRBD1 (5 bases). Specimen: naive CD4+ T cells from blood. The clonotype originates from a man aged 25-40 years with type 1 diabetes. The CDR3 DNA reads TGTGCCAGCAGCAAAGACCGGGACGGAAACTATGGCTACACCTTC. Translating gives CASSKDRDGNYGYTF.